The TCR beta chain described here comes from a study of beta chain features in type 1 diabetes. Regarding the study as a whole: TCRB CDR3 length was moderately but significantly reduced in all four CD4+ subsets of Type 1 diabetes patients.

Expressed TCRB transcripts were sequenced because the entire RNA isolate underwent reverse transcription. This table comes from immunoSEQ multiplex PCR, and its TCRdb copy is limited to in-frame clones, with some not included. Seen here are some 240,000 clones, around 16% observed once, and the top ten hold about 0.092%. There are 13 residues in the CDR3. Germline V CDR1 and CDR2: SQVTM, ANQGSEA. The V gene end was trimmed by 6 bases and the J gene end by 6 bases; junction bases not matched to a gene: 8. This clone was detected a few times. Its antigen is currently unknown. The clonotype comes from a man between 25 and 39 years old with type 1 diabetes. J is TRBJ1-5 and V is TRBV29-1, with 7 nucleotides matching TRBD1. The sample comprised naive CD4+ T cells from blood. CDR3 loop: CSVRQGWGQPQHF. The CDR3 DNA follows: TGCAGCGTCCGACAGGGATGGGGTCAGCCCCAGCATTTT.